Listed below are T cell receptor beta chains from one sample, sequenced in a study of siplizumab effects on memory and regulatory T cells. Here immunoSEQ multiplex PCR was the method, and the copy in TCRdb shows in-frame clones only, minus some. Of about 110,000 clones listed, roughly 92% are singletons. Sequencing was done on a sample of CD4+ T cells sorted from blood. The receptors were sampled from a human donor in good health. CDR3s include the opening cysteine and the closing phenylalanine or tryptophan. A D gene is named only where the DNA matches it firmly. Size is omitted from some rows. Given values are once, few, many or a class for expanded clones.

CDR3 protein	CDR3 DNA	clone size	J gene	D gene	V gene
CASSRDWATNEKLFF	TGTGCCAGTAGTAGGGATTGGGCAACTAATGAAAAACTGTTTTTT	NA	TRBJ1-4	NA	TRBV19
CASSLSNTQETQYF	TGCGCCAGCAGCTTGTCCAACACACAAGAGACCCAGTACTTC	NA	TRBJ2-5	NA	TRBV5-1
CASSLTPTGGRNTEAFF	TGTGCCAGCAGCCTCACCCCGACAGGGGGCAGGAACACTGAAGCTTTCTTT	NA	TRBJ1-1	TRBD1	TRBV9
CASSRTSEETQYF	TGCGCCAGCAGCAGAACTAGCGAAGAGACCCAGTACTTC	NA	TRBJ2-5	TRBD2	TRBV5-1
CASAPTQAYEQYF	TGTGCCAGCGCCCCGACCCAGGCGTACGAGCAGTACTTC	NA	TRBJ2-7	NA	TRBV19
CASSRRQGDSGNEKLFF	TGCGCCAGCAGCCGAAGACAGGGAGATAGCGGTAATGAAAAACTGTTTTTT	NA	TRBJ1-4	TRBD1	TRBV10-1
CSAPNYGYTF	TGCAGTGCTCCGAACTATGGCTACACCTTC	NA	TRBJ1-2	NA	TRBV20-1
CSVGGYSGDTGELFF	TGCAGCGTTGGGGGTTACTCAGGGGACACCGGGGAGCTGTTTTTT	NA	TRBJ2-2	NA	TRBV29-1
CSAGRVRTDTQYF	TGCAGCGCCGGACGGGTACGCACAGATACGCAGTATTTT	NA	TRBJ2-3	NA	TRBV29-1
CASTRGVEYGYTF	TGTGCCAGCACCCGGGGAGTAGAGTATGGCTACACCTTC	NA	TRBJ1-2	NA	TRBV6-5
CASSSEVGNTEAFF	TGTGCCAGCAGCTCCGAGGTGGGGAACACTGAAGCTTTCTTT	NA	TRBJ1-1	NA	TRBV7-6
CASSPRGGYGYTF	TGTGCCAGCTCACCACGGGGGGGATATGGCTACACCTTC	few	TRBJ1-2	NA	TRBV18
CASSLVLAGGETQYF	TGTGCCAGCAGCTTAGTACTAGCGGGGGGAGAGACCCAGTACTTC	NA	TRBJ2-5	TRBD2	TRBV7-2
CASSLGASHEQFF	TGTGCCAGCAGCTTAGGGGCCAGCCATGAGCAGTTCTTC	NA	TRBJ2-1	NA	TRBV13
CASSLAGALDSPLHF	TGCGCCAGCAGCTTGGCGGGGGCGCTTGATTCACCCCTCCACTTT	NA	TRBJ1-6	NA	TRBV5-1
CASSLGWGAGEKLFF	TGTGCCAGCAGCTTAGGATGGGGCGCAGGGGAAAAACTGTTTTTT	once	TRBJ1-4	NA	TRBV7-6
CASSLQEDTGELFF	TGTGCCAGCAGCTTACAGGAGGACACCGGGGAGCTGTTTTTT	NA	TRBJ2-2	NA	TRBV11-3
CASGLATGTLGNQPQHF	TGTGCTAGTGGTTTGGCTACCGGGACTTTGGGCAATCAGCCCCAGCATTTT	NA	TRBJ1-5	NA	TRBV12-5
CASSSGTSGGAVYNEQFF	TGTGCCAGCAGCTCCGGGACTAGCGGGGGGGCGGTTTACAATGAGCAGTTCTTC	NA	TRBJ2-1	TRBD2	TRBV11-2
CASSRDTLRDYGYTF	TGCGCCAGCAGCCGGGACACCCTCAGGGACTATGGCTACACCTTC	NA	TRBJ1-2	NA	TRBV4-1
CASTQGQWGNTEAFF	TGTGCCAGTACCCAGGGACAGTGGGGGAACACTGAAGCTTTCTTT	few	TRBJ1-1	TRBD1	TRBV19
CASSVLAGGETYEQYF	TGTGCCAGCAGTGTACTAGCGGGGGGCGAGACCTACGAGCAGTACTTC	NA	TRBJ2-7	TRBD2	TRBV6-1
CASSPGQARNTEAFF	TGTGCCAGCTCACCTGGACAGGCAAGGAACACTGAAGCTTTCTTT	NA	TRBJ1-1	TRBD1	TRBV18
CASSWDREGGYTF	TGCGCCAGCAGCTGGGACAGGGAGGGCGGCTACACCTTC	NA	TRBJ1-2	TRBD1	TRBV5-1
CASSIDGRGRPGELFF	TGTGCCAGTAGTATAGATGGCAGGGGGCGCCCCGGGGAGCTGTTTTTT	NA	TRBJ2-2	TRBD1	TRBV19
CASSSSGREGDTQYF	TGCGCCAGCAGCTCTAGCGGGAGGGAGGGAGATACGCAGTATTTT	NA	TRBJ2-3	TRBD2	TRBV5-1
CSVLSFTDTQYF	TGCAGCGTTCTAAGCTTCACAGATACGCAGTATTTT	NA	TRBJ2-3	NA	TRBV29-1
CASSSGGGAPDTQYF	TGTGCCAGCAGTTCTGGCGGGGGGGCTCCAGATACGCAGTATTTT	NA	TRBJ2-3	TRBD2	TRBV6-6
CASRLEGQGRSYGYTF	TGCGCCAGCAGACTGGAGGGACAGGGAAGGAGCTATGGCTACACCTTC	NA	TRBJ1-2	TRBD1	TRBV4-1
CASSLNGFRGGELFF	TGTGCCAGCAGCTTAAACGGTTTTCGGGGCGGGGAGCTGTTTTTT	NA	TRBJ2-2	NA	TRBV7-9
CASSLYENSNQPQHF	TGTGCCAGCAGCTTATACGAAAATAGCAATCAGCCCCAGCATTTT	NA	TRBJ1-5	NA	TRBV7-6
CASSGRLYGYTF	TGTGCCAGCAGCGGGAGATTGTATGGCTACACCTTC	NA	TRBJ1-2	NA	TRBV6-1
CASSSRTTGELFF	TGTGCCAGCAGTTCCAGAACCACCGGGGAGCTGTTTTTT	once	TRBJ2-2	NA	TRBV11-3
CASSPGGATEAFF	TGTGCCAGCAGCCCCGGCGGCGCCACTGAAGCTTTCTTT	NA	TRBJ1-1	NA	TRBV7-9
CASSLGTDLRTQYF	TGTGCCAGCAGCTTAGGGACAGACCTACGGACCCAGTACTTC	once	TRBJ2-5	NA	TRBV7-2
CASRLAGSTGELFF	TGTGCCAGCAGACTAGCGGGAAGTACCGGGGAGCTGTTTTTT	NA	TRBJ2-2	TRBD2	TRBV7-2
CASSLVGTGVPEQYF	TGTGCCAGCAGCTTAGTGGGGACAGGGGTACCCGAGCAGTACTTC	NA	TRBJ2-7	TRBD1	TRBV7-2
CASSQEGGVKGEKLFF	TGCGCCAGCAGCCAAGAAGGAGGGGTTAAAGGTGAAAAACTGTTTTTT	NA	TRBJ1-4	NA	TRBV4-1
CASSGSDRDGYTF	TGTGCCAGCAGCGGGTCTGACAGGGATGGCTACACCTTC	NA	TRBJ1-2	TRBD1	TRBV11-2
CASKPSQGAYEQYF	TGCGCCAGCAAACCGTCCCAGGGGGCCTACGAGCAGTACTTC	few	TRBJ2-7	TRBD1	TRBV10-2
CASSLTGGGETQYF	TGTGCCAGCAGCTTGACAGGGGGGGGAGAGACCCAGTACTTC	NA	TRBJ2-5	TRBD1	TRBV7-9
CASSQGENTEAFF	TGCGCCAGCAGCCAAGGAGAGAACACTGAAGCTTTCTTT	NA	TRBJ1-1	NA	TRBV4-1
CASSQGINYGYTF	TGTGCCAGCAGCCAGGGAATTAACTATGGCTACACCTTC	NA	TRBJ1-2	NA	TRBV14
CSARSSYEQYF	TGCAGTGCTCGGAGCTCCTACGAGCAGTACTTC	once	TRBJ2-7	NA	TRBV20-1
CASSLEPGNIQYF	TGTGCCAGCAGCTTAGAACCGGGCAACATTCAGTACTTC	NA	TRBJ2-4	NA	TRBV11-2
CAISDGRNQPQHF	TGTGCCATCAGTGACGGGAGGAATCAGCCCCAGCATTTT	NA	TRBJ1-5	NA	TRBV10-3
CASSLGLTTAEKGYTF	TGCGCCAGCAGCTTGGGCCTGACAACGGCTGAGAAGGGCTACACCTTC	NA	TRBJ1-2	NA	TRBV5-1
CASTGTLFNEQFF	TGTGCCAGTACAGGGACACTGTTCAATGAGCAGTTCTTC	NA	TRBJ2-1	NA	TRBV6-1
CASSPLSAGTDTQYF	TGTGCCAGTAGCCCCCTATCGGCAGGCACAGATACGCAGTATTTT	NA	TRBJ2-3	NA	TRBV19
CASSQPAGGTDTQYF	TGTGCCAGCAGCCAACCAGCGGGGGGCACAGATACGCAGTATTTT	NA	TRBJ2-3	TRBD2	TRBV4-2
CASSYSQQGGSSPLHF	TGTGCCAGCAGTTACTCGCAGCAGGGCGGGAGTTCACCCCTCCACTTT	few	TRBJ1-6	NA	TRBV6-5
CASSSGGYGYTF	TGTGCCAGCAGTTCAGGGGGCTATGGCTACACCTTC	NA	TRBJ1-2	TRBD1	TRBV6-9
CASGLVRGGGVDEQFF	TGTGCTAGTGGTTTGGTACGCGGCGGGGGAGTCGATGAGCAGTTCTTC	once	TRBJ2-1	TRBD2	TRBV12-5
CASSLEGGRETQYF	TGTGCCAGCAGCCTCGAAGGAGGGCGAGAGACCCAGTACTTC	NA	TRBJ2-5	NA	TRBV25-1